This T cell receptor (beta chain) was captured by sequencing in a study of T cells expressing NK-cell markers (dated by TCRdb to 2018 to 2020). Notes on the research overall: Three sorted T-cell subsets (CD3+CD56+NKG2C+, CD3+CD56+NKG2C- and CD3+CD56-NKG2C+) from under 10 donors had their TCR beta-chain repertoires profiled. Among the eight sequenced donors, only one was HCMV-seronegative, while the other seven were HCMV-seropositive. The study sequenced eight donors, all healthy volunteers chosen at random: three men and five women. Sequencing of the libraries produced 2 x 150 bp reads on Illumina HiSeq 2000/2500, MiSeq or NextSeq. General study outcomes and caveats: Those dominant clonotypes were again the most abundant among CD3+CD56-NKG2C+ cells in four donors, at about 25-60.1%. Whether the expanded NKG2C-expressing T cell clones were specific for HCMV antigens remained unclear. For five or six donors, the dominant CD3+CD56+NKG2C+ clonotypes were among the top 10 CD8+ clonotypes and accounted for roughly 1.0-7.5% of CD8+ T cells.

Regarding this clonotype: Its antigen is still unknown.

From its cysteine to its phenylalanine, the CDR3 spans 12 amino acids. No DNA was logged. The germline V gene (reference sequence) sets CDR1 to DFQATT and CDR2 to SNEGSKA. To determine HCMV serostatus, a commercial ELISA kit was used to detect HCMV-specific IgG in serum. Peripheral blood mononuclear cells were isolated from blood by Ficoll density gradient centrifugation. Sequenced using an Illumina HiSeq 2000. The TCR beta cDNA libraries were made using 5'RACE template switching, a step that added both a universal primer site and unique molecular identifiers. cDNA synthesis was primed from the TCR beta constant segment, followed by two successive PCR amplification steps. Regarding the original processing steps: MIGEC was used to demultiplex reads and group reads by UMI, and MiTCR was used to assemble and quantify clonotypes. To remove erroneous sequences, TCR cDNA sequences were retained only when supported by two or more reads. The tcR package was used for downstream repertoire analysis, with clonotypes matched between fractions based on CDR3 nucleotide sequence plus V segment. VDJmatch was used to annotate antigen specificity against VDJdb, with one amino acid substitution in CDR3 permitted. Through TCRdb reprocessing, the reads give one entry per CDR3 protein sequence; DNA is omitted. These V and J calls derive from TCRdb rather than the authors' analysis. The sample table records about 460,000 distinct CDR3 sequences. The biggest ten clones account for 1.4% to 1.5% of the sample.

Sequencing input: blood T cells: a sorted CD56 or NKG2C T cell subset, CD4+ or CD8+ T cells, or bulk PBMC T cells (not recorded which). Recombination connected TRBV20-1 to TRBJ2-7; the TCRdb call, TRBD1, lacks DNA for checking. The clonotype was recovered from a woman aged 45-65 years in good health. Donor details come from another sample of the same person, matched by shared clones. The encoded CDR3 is CSARTGDYEQYF.